The present entry profiles one T cell receptor (beta chain) with its context. These data come from a study of OX40 agonist ivuxolimab in advanced cancers. Study-wide background: Antecedent anti-PD-1, anti-PD-L1 or anti-CTLA-4 therapy was permissible, with under 50% having received some. Three patients showed partial responses: one hepatocellular carcinoma and two cutaneous melanoma cases.

Samples of blood were obtained at baseline, on cycle 4 day 1, and on cycle 7 day 1. Germline values: CDR1 LNHDA, CDR2 SQIVND (reference sequence). The CDR3 loop spans 13 amino acids. The V gene end was trimmed by 8 bases and the J gene end by 7 bases; junction bases not matched to a gene: 7. TCRdb's table, derived via immunoSEQ multiplex PCR, lists solely in-frame clones and lacks some. The data show 35,000 or so clones, with roughly 84% seen just once and around 17% held by the top ten. The sequencing used CD4+ or CD8+ T cells sorted from blood, collected in a trial of the OX40 agonist ivuxolimab. The V call is TRBV19, the J call TRBJ2-4; the match to TRBD1 covers 8 bases. The receptor comes from an adult with an advanced solid tumor such as melanoma, head and neck, liver or kidney cancer. Here the CDR3 reads CASGDRGENIQYF. CDR3 sequence (DNA): TGTGCCAGTGGCGACAGGGGAGAGAACATTCAGTACTTC. The entire variable domain, with the rest obtained from reference TRBV19 and TRBJ2-4, is as follows: DGGITQSPKYLFRKEGQNVTLSCEQNLNHDAMYWYRQDPGQGLRLIYYSQIVNDFQKGDIAEGYSVSREKKESFPLTVTSAQKNPTAFYLCASGDRGENIQYFGAGTRLSVL.